The clone carrying this T cell receptor (beta chain) was counted a few times. The sample originates from a study of identical twins. Germline V gives CDR1 ENHRY, CDR2 SYGVKD. The ends were cut back, 4 bases at V and 4 bases at J, with 10 bases in the middle. This CDR3 is built from 13 residues. Unique molecular identifiers were present on the cDNA, and a universal primer site came from template switching. Via MiXCR, TCRdb re-called the 5' RACE reads, giving one row per CDR3 protein. This sample has just over 450,000 distinct CDR3 sequences, with around 14% found just once. Separately, the same data were catalogued under a study of yellow fever vaccine responses in identical twins. In that study: Reported findings indicate that twins' vaccine T cell responses seemed partially convergent, partially personalized.

The chain uses TRBV10-3 and TRBJ1-1; D is uncertain. Sequencing was performed on CD4+ T cells sorted from blood. This receptor was identified in a woman aged 18-29 years in good health. This CDR3 is CAISVRDSTEAFF. DNA for the CDR3: TGTGCCATCAGTGTTAGGGATTCCACTGAAGCTTTCTTT.